This T cell receptor (beta chain) was observed in a study of blood T cell repertoires in COVID-19. Study-wide context: COVID-19 samples, acute and convalescent, were from the United States, Italy and Spain. The analysed material was cDNA or gDNA that came from T cells, B-cell-depleted T cells, or PBMCs.

In the authors' workflow: The authors estimated nucleated cell counts from reference gene primer amplification. Data came from immunoSEQ multiplex PCR; TCRdb stores just in-frame clones and leaves some out. Clone size and V and J calls were adopted from that table, with D and trimming inferred from the DNA. The sample shows fewer than 700,000 clones, 85% to 90% of them seen only once. Recruited during active infection, patients (from Seattle) were subsequently followed longitudinally. The V and J ends lost 4 bases and 0 bases respectively, with 7 bases between them. CDR1 is MGHRA, CDR2 YSYEKL, per germline. The CDR3 spans 14 residues.

The source is a woman aged 50 to 60 with COVID-19, enrolled during active disease. The sample was peripheral blood. This chain connects TRBV4-1 to TRBJ1-3; unclear D gene. The chain's CDR3 is CASSPQISGNTIYF. The CDR3 DNA reads as TGCGCCAGCAGCCCACAAATCTCTGGAAACACCATATATTTT.